This entry describes one T cell receptor beta chain. The sample holds a few counts of this clonotype. It has no known antigen specificity. Within one base of it there is no much larger clone, and no base qualities were kept. Library preparation used PCR. Sequencing relied on an Illumina HiSeq 2500. TCR libraries were prepared with molecular barcoding, using unique molecular identifiers to normalize TCRbeta repertoire quantification. TCRdb reprocessed the public reads (quality trimming at Q25 with fastp, clone calling with MiXCR) and kept in-frame beta chains. Identical CDR3 protein sequences are pooled into one entry, listed with their most common genes and DNA. This sample lists 350,000 to 450,000 distinct CDR3 sequences; roughly 20% were detected once. The ten largest clonotypes hold around 4% of the sample. The sample comes from a study of T-cell reconstitution after alpha-beta-depleted transplantation in children listed by TCRdb under 2016. Describing the broader study: The study quantitatively tracked T-cell immune reconstitution after TCRalphabeta/CD19-depleted allogeneic hematopoietic cell transplantation in children using TCR repertoire profiling.

The CDR3 runs 14 amino acids, cysteine and phenylalanine included. Only CDR3 DNA is held: 42 bases, read in frame from base 1. V loses 2 bases at its end and J loses 4 bases; junction bases beyond the gene matches: 4. CDR1 and CDR2, per the germline V gene (reference sequence), are DFQATT and SNEGSKA. The sample in question was PBMCs from the stem cell graft donor, obtained from the stem cell graft. This clonotype was sampled from a human donor who donated a stem cell graft to a child with acute myeloid leukemia. The rearrangement combines TRBV20-1 with TRBJ1-5; TRBD1 matches 8 bases in the middle. The nucleotide sequence reads as follows: TGCAGTGCTAGATCCCGGACAGGGAATCAGCCCCAGCATTTT. Translated, it reads CSARSRTGNQPQHF.